The source of this T cell receptor beta chain is a study of shared clonotypes between healthy human individuals. Study-level information: Three CD4 naive, three CD4 memory, two CD8 naive and one CD8 memory plate were used per donor.

General study points: In a few donors, around 4.5% of naive CD4 clonotypes appeared in common. Shared clonotypes across all four donors exceeded non-shared ones in generation probability.

At the deep level, the assay was run. Produced via immunoSEQ multiplex PCR; TCRdb's table is partial and in-frame only. The sample shows over a million clones, around three quarters of them seen only once. Per germline, CDR1 LGHNA and CDR2 YNFKEQ. V gave up 2 bases and J gave up 3 bases; unmatched junction bases: 9. The CDR3 loop spans 18 amino acids. With regard to this clone: The antigen is unknown.

The sample was memory CD4+ T cells from PBMCs. Subset of the sample: CD45RA-negative fraction. This receptor was obtained from a man between 18 and 35 years old in good health. Some clones in this sample may be carry-over from other donors' samples. The V call is TRBV4-2, the J call TRBJ2-5; 13 positions match TRBD2. CDR3 bases: TGTGCCAGCAGCCAACTCGTTTTTGGGACTAGCGGGGAAGAGACCCAGTACTTC. This encodes CASSQLVFGTSGEETQYF.